This T cell receptor beta chain was sequenced in a study of Ad26.COV2.S vaccination and SARS-CoV-2 variants. Study-wide results and limits: The analyses of TCR breadth and depth may have understated the size of total T cell responses.

On this clone: Its specificity is unknown.

TCRdb's copy holds only in-frame clones and misses some; the assay was immunoSEQ multiplex PCR. The sample lists approximately 400,000 clones, about 90% seen once, with under 5% in the top ten. This sequence originates from a human donor who had recovered from COVID-19. This material consisted of peripheral blood, taken after recovery from COVID-19.

CDR3 residues: CASSIQGRIYGYTF. The CDR3 nucleotides are TGTGCCAGTAGTATACAGGGGCGAATCTATGGCTACACCTTC. V usage is TRBV19 and J usage is TRBJ1-2; a weak D match, TRBD1 (6 bases). Germline CDR1 reads LNHDA; CDR2 reads SQIVND (reference sequence). Trimming took off 2 bases at V and 4 bases at J, with 11 bases between the two ends. The CDR3 covers 14 residues.